The rows below give T cell receptor beta chains drawn from one sample of a study of blood T cell repertoires in COVID-19. Generated by immunoSEQ multiplex PCR, the TCRdb table keeps only in-frame clones and is missing some. The sample has 200,000 to 300,000 clones, 82% seen once. The sequenced sample consisted of peripheral blood. All receptors come from an older woman with active or convalescent COVID-19. Each CDR3 is given with its conserved first and last residue. Each record gives: CDR3 DNA, CDR3 protein, V gene, J gene, clone size, D gene. The D gene is left open where the match is weak. Clone size is given for some rows only: seen once, a few or many times, or a class if the clone is expanded.

CDR3 DNA: TGTGCCAGCTCATCCGGGACACAGGGCGAGCAGTACTTC; CDR3 protein: CASSSGTQGEQYF; V gene: TRBV18; J gene: TRBJ2-7; clone size: -; D gene: -
CDR3 DNA: TGTGCCAGCAGCTTAGAAGGGGGCAAACTGTTTTTT; CDR3 protein: CASSLEGGKLFF; V gene: TRBV7-9; J gene: TRBJ1-4; clone size: -; D gene: TRBD1
CDR3 DNA: TGTGCCAGCTCACCTGGGACTAGCGGAAACACAGATACGCAGTATTTT; CDR3 protein: CASSPGTSGNTDTQYF; V gene: TRBV18; J gene: TRBJ2-3; clone size: -; D gene: TRBD2
CDR3 DNA: TGTGCCAGCAGTGAACCCGGGCCACAGGACAGCGCGAGGGACGGGACCCTCCACTTT; CDR3 protein: CASSEPGPQDSARDGTLHF; V gene: TRBV2; J gene: TRBJ1-6; clone size: -; D gene: -
CDR3 DNA: TGTGCCAGCAGACTAACCGGGACAGGGACAGATACGCAGTATTTT; CDR3 protein: CASRLTGTGTDTQYF; V gene: TRBV11-2; J gene: TRBJ2-3; clone size: -; D gene: TRBD1
CDR3 DNA: TGTGCCAGCAGCTTGGGCGGGAGTTCCCCTAGCAATCAGCCCCAGCATTTT; CDR3 protein: CASSLGGSSPSNQPQHF; V gene: TRBV5-6; J gene: TRBJ1-5; clone size: -; D gene: -
CDR3 DNA: TGTGCCAGCAGCCTAAAACCCCGGGACAGGGGGGACTATGGCTACACCTTC; CDR3 protein: CASSLKPRDRGDYGYTF; V gene: TRBV11-3; J gene: TRBJ1-2; clone size: -; D gene: TRBD1
CDR3 DNA: TGCGCCAGCAGCCAAGAAGGACAGGGCTATGGCTACACCTTC; CDR3 protein: CASSQEGQGYGYTF; V gene: TRBV4-1; J gene: TRBJ1-2; clone size: -; D gene: TRBD1
CDR3 DNA: TGTGCCAGCAGCCCACAGGGGTCGGGGGAGCTGTTTTTT; CDR3 protein: CASSPQGSGELFF; V gene: TRBV12-3/TRBV12-4; J gene: TRBJ2-2; clone size: -; D gene: TRBD1
CDR3 DNA: TGTGCCAGCAGCGTAGGGGGGACAGCTAACTATGGCTACACCTTC; CDR3 protein: CASSVGGTANYGYTF; V gene: TRBV9; J gene: TRBJ1-2; clone size: once; D gene: TRBD1
CDR3 DNA: TGTGCCAGCTCACCGGGCAGCATCTATGGCTACACCTTC; CDR3 protein: CASSPGSIYGYTF; V gene: TRBV18; J gene: TRBJ1-2; clone size: -; D gene: -
CDR3 DNA: TGTGCCAGCAGTTACGGAGTCGCCTACGAGCAGTACTTC; CDR3 protein: CASSYGVAYEQYF; V gene: TRBV6-5; J gene: TRBJ2-7; clone size: -; D gene: -
CDR3 DNA: TGTGCCAGCAGCCCGCGGACTAGTAGTTCTTCTGGGGCCAACGTCCTGACTTTC; CDR3 protein: CASSPRTSSSSGANVLTF; V gene: TRBV7-8; J gene: TRBJ2-6; clone size: -; D gene: TRBD2
CDR3 DNA: TGTGCCAGAAGTCTAGGGACAGATGCAAACACCATATATTTT; CDR3 protein: CARSLGTDANTIYF; V gene: TRBV5-3; J gene: TRBJ1-3; clone size: -; D gene: TRBD1
CDR3 DNA: TGTGCCAGCAGTGAGGCCCCGGCCAGGGATTCACCCCTCCACTTT; CDR3 protein: CASSEAPARDSPLHF; V gene: TRBV2; J gene: TRBJ1-6; clone size: -; D gene: -
CDR3 DNA: TGTGCCAGCAGAAGGGGGATTGGGGCCAACGTCCTGACTTTC; CDR3 protein: CASRRGIGANVLTF; V gene: TRBV27; J gene: TRBJ2-6; clone size: -; D gene: -
CDR3 DNA: TGTCCCTCGCACGGAGGGATTTCGAACACTGAAGCTTTCTTT; CDR3 protein: CPSHGGISNTEAFF; V gene: TRBV19; J gene: TRBJ1-1; clone size: -; D gene: -
CDR3 DNA: TGTGCCAGCAGCTCGGAGGGACCCTCCTACAATGAGCAGTTCTTC; CDR3 protein: CASSSEGPSYNEQFF; V gene: TRBV7-9; J gene: TRBJ2-1; clone size: -; D gene: -
CDR3 DNA: TGTGCCAGCAGCCCGCCGCCACTTAACACTGAAGCTTTCTTT; CDR3 protein: CASSPPPLNTEAFF; V gene: TRBV7-2; J gene: TRBJ1-1; clone size: -; D gene: -
CDR3 DNA: TGTGCCTGGAGTCCATCAGGCCGGCAGGGCTACACCTTC; CDR3 protein: CAWSPSGRQGYTF; V gene: TRBV30; J gene: TRBJ1-2; clone size: -; D gene: -
CDR3 DNA: TGTGCCACATCCCGGGACAGAGATAGGGATTCACCCCTCCACTTT; CDR3 protein: CATSRDRDRDSPLHF; V gene: TRBV6-5; J gene: TRBJ1-6; clone size: -; D gene: TRBD1
CDR3 DNA: TGTGCCAGCTCACCACCGGGGAGTCCCCAGTACTTC; CDR3 protein: CASSPPGSPQYF; V gene: TRBV18; J gene: TRBJ2-4; clone size: -; D gene: -
CDR3 DNA: TGTGCCTGGAGCGGGGGGTATGGCTACACCTTC; CDR3 protein: CAWSGGYGYTF; V gene: TRBV30; J gene: TRBJ1-2; clone size: -; D gene: -
CDR3 DNA: TGCGCCAGCAGCGTGGGACTAGAACCCTACGAGCAGTACTTC; CDR3 protein: CASSVGLEPYEQYF; V gene: TRBV5-1; J gene: TRBJ2-7; clone size: -; D gene: TRBD2
CDR3 DNA: TGCGCCAGCAGCCCTGACAGGGCGGGTGAAAAACTGTTTTTT; CDR3 protein: CASSPDRAGEKLFF; V gene: TRBV5-1; J gene: TRBJ1-4; clone size: few; D gene: TRBD1
CDR3 DNA: TGTGCCAGCAGCCAAGATACGCCAGTGGTCTCTGGGGCCAACGTCCTGACTTTC; CDR3 protein: CASSQDTPVVSGANVLTF; V gene: TRBV3-1/TRBV3-2; J gene: TRBJ2-6; clone size: -; D gene: -
CDR3 DNA: TGTGCTAGTGGTTTGGTCATATCCAGGAACACTGAAGCTTTCTTT; CDR3 protein: CASGLVISRNTEAFF; V gene: TRBV12-5; J gene: TRBJ1-1; clone size: -; D gene: -
CDR3 DNA: TGTGCCAGCAGCTTTGCGGATGAGGGTGGCTACACCTTC; CDR3 protein: CASSFADEGGYTF; V gene: TRBV7-9; J gene: TRBJ1-2; clone size: -; D gene: -
CDR3 DNA: TGTGCCAGCCTTGGGACAGGGGAGCCTGGGGCCAACGTCCTGACTTTC; CDR3 protein: CASLGTGEPGANVLTF; V gene: TRBV27; J gene: TRBJ2-6; clone size: -; D gene: TRBD1
CDR3 DNA: TGTGCCAGTAGTGAGCCAACAGGGGCCTATGGCTACACCTTC; CDR3 protein: CASSEPTGAYGYTF; V gene: TRBV19; J gene: TRBJ1-2; clone size: -; D gene: TRBD1
CDR3 DNA: TGTGCCAGCAGCTCGGGGGGGGACCTAAACTATGGCTACACCTTC; CDR3 protein: CASSSGGDLNYGYTF; V gene: TRBV3-1/TRBV3-2; J gene: TRBJ1-2; clone size: few; D gene: -